The present TCR beta chain was sequenced within a study of Ad26.COV2.S vaccination and SARS-CoV-2 variants. Study-level background: Vaccine-arm donor from the placebo-controlled COV1001 Ad26.COV2.S trial. Points from the study as a whole: Reports say spike-specific CD8+ and CD4+ T cell responses covered substantial breadth after vaccination.

Sequencing was performed with immunoSEQ multiplex PCR; in TCRdb, only in-frame clones are kept and a portion is missing. In the table there are some 270,000 clones, around nine tenths of which are singletons. Germline V CDR1 and CDR2: LGHDT, YNNKEL (reference sequence). V lost 4 bases to trimming and J lost 1 base, with 10 bases between them. The CDR3 extends over 14 amino acids. Worth noting for this clone: The antigen is not known.

Stated treatment: over 15 received Ad26.COV2.S at low or high dose, single or two shots; 5 received placebo; per-sample allocation not given. Day 63 after the first vaccine or placebo injection was the time point for sampling. A Boston adult aged 18-55 years was the donor. This clonotype was obtained from a person between 18 and 60 years old who received the Ad26.COV2.S COVID-19 vaccine or a placebo. Sequenced here: peripheral blood, sampled in a trial of Ad26.COV2.S vaccine versus placebo. The gene calls are TRBV3-1 (or the pseudogene TRBV3-2) and TRBJ2-5, with D tentatively TRBD2 (5 bases). CDR3 DNA: TGTGCCAGCAGCCCAACGAGGGTCCAAGAGACCCAGTACTTC. Encoded protein: CASSPTRVQETQYF.